The 28 T cell receptor beta chains below come from one sample, sequenced in a study of radiation and T cells in renal cell carcinoma. The time point was: blood 4 weeks post-SBRT, at nephrectomy. Treatment described: 15 Gy SBRT to primary tumor, nephrectomy 4 weeks later. This table comes from immunoSEQ multiplex PCR, and its TCRdb copy is limited to in-frame clones, with some not included. Altogether roughly 61,000 clones are present, 60% to 85% being singletons, with the ten largest covering about 6.3%. Sample: blood, taken from a patient whose treatment included radiotherapy and nephrectomy. The source of these receptors is a man aged 55 to 70 with renal cell carcinoma.

This chain links TRBV25-1 with TRBJ2-1, with D possibly being TRBD1 (6 bases). The CDR3 spans 15 residues. CDR1 is MGHDK, CDR2 SYGVNS, per germline. Trimming cost V 0 bases and J 4 bases, with 10 bases left between them. As DNA, the CDR3 is TGTGCCAGCAGTGAATATAAGGGGGTTTACAATGAGCAGTTCTTC. This codes for CASSEYKGVYNEQFF.

The rearrangement joins TRBV7-3 to TRBJ1-2; 11 nucleotides line up with TRBD1. The CDR3 contains 17 residues. V gave up 3 bases and J gave up 8 bases; unmatched junction bases: 14. The germline V gene has CDR1 SGHTA and CDR2 FQGTGA. The CDR3 DNA is TGTGCCAGCAGCTTCCCGAGTTCCGGACAGGGGGCCAGGGGCTACACCTTC. This translates into CASSFPSSGQGARGYTF.

V and J are TRBV5-1 and TRBJ2-1, with TRBD2 identical over 11 bases. Germline CDR1 is SGHRS and CDR2 is YFSETQ. This CDR3 is built from 16 residues. The V and J ends lost 0 bases and 4 bases, in that order; junction bases with no gene match: 3. The DNA of the CDR3 is TGCGCCAGCAGCTTGGCCGGGACTAGCGGTTACAATGAGCAGTTCTTC. It translates to CASSLAGTSGYNEQFF. Together with reference TRBV5-1 and TRBJ2-1, the CDR3 gives the full variable domain: KAGVTQTPRYLIKTRGQQVTLSCSPISGHRSVSWYQQTPGQGLQFLFEYFSETQRNKGNFPGRFSGRQFSNSRSEMNVSTLELGDSALYLCASSLAGTSGYNEQFFGPGTRLTVL.

The chain couples TRBV30 to TRBJ2-3; 13 bases are a match to TRBD2. J was trimmed by 7 bases and V by 2 bases; bases with no gene match: 12. CDR1 and CDR2 from the germline V gene are GTSNPN and SVGIG (reference sequence). This CDR3 comprises 17 residues. The CDR3 spells CAWSPGRTSGSRHTQYF. As DNA, the CDR3 is TGTGCCTGGAGTCCCGGGAGGACTAGCGGGAGTAGGCATACGCAGTATTTT.

The chain is built from TRBV10-2 and TRBJ2-5; 9 bases are a match to TRBD1. V lost 6 bases to trimming and J lost 5 bases; unmatched junction nucleotides: 10. In germline, CDR1 is WSHSY, CDR2 SAAADI. The CDR3 totals 15 residues. The DNA for the CDR3 is TGCGCCAGCAGGCTTTTGGGACAGGGCGGGGAGACCCAGTACTTC. Translated: CASRLLGQGGETQYF.

The V and J genes are TRBV5-5 and TRBJ1-5, with TRBD1 matching 9 bases. CDR3 length: 16 residues. In germline, CDR1 is SGHKS, CDR2 YYEKEE (reference sequence). With V trimmed by 0 bases and J by 4 bases, 5 bases remained unmatched. The CDR3 nucleotides are TGTGCCAGCAGCTTGGATTGGACAGGGGCTAATCAGCCCCAGCATTTT. Translating it yields CASSLDWTGANQPQHF.

The sample holds a few counts of this clone. V gene TRBV27 combines with J gene TRBJ1-3; possible D gene TRBD1, 5 bases. The V gene lost 3 bases and the J gene lost 4 bases, with 10 bases spanning the gap. There are 14 residues in the CDR3. Germline assignment: CDR1 MNHEY and CDR2 SMNVEV (reference sequence). The CDR3 sequence is CASSLSRVGNTIYF. The CDR3 DNA reads as TGTGCCAGCAGTTTGTCCAGGGTGGGAAACACCATATATTTT.

The rearrangement joins TRBV4-3 to TRBJ2-5; D may be TRBD2 (5 bases). V lost 1 base and J lost 5, with 17 bases in between. In germline, CDR1 is LGHNA, CDR2 YSLEER. CDR3 length: 16 residues. The CDR3 DNA reads TGCGCCAGCAGCCAAGGCGCCGGGGTAAGGTATGAGACCCAGTACTTC. Translating it yields CASSQGAGVRYETQYF.

This clone was detected only once. The rearrangement joins TRBV25-1 to TRBJ2-1; possibly TRBD1 or TRBD2 for D (6 bases each). This CDR3 has 15 amino acids. Germline CDR1 MGHDK, CDR2 SYGVNS. V was shortened by 10 bases and J by 2 bases, with 18 bases between the two germline ends. CDR3 residues: CATQSSRGAYNEQFF. The CDR3 bases are TGTGCCACCCAGTCGTCGAGGGGGGCCTACAATGAGCAGTTCTTC.

The V gene is TRBV5-1, the J gene TRBJ2-1; D is tentatively TRBD1 or TRBD2 (5 bases each). The germline gives CDR1 SGHRS, CDR2 YFSETQ. The CDR3 extends over 14 amino acids. With 5 bases removed from V and 7 bases from J, the gap between germline ends came to 16 bases. In DNA form, the CDR3 reads TGCGCCAGCAGGCTCCTACTAGGGGCTAATGAGCAGTTCTTC. Amino acid sequence: CASRLLLGANEQFF.

The CDR3 here is CASSLGPSGGETQYF. DNA of the CDR3: TGTGCCAGCAGCTTAGGGCCTAGCGGGGGGGAGACCCAGTACTTC. The V gene is TRBV11-2, the J gene TRBJ2-5, with 11 bases identical to TRBD2. V was pared by 1 base and J by 5 bases, with 3 bases of the junction left unmatched. Germline loops: CDR1 SGHAT, CDR2 FQNNGV. The CDR3 runs to 15 residues. Drawing the rest from reference TRBV11-2 and TRBJ2-5, the complete variable domain is EAGVAQSPRYKIIEKRQSVAFWCNPISGHATLYWYQQILGQGPKLLIQFQNNGVVDDSQLPKDRFSAERLKGVDSTLKIQPAKLEDSAVYLCASSLGPSGGETQYFGPGTRLLVL.

This clone has just a few counts. This chain links TRBV27 with TRBJ1-2; 8 bases map to TRBD1. The ends lost 5 bases at V and 8 bases at J; junction bases unmatched: 7. CDR3 size: 13 residues. Germline values: CDR1 MNHEY, CDR2 SMNVEV (reference sequence). CDR3 in DNA: TGTGCCAGCAGTCCCGGGACAGGCCCGGGCTACACCTTC. Translation gives CASSPGTGPGYTF.

The chain couples TRBV18 to TRBJ1-5, with D tentatively TRBD1 (5 bases). The CDR3 totals 12 residues. V lost 8 bases to trimming and J lost 4 bases, with 9 bases between them. Per germline, CDR1 KGHSH and CDR2 LQKENI. The DNA for the CDR3 is TGTGCCAGCCAGGGTCAGAATCAGCCCCAGCATTTT. Translation: CASQGQNQPQHF.

This clone was counted ten times or more. The rearrangement uses TRBV16 and TRBJ1-2; D unclear. Trimming shortened V by 0 bases and J by 14 bases, and 13 bases separated the two germline ends. The germline V gene has CDR1 KGHSY and CDR2 FQNENV. The CDR3 totals 12 residues. CDR3 DNA: TGTGCCAGCAGCCAATCGTTGGATTCCAAAACCTTC. This sequence encodes CASSQSLDSKTF.

This clone appeared many times. The J gene is TRBJ1-4, the V gene TRBV9; 7 nucleotides match TRBD1. This CDR3 comprises 15 residues. Germline assignment: CDR1 SGDLS and CDR2 YYNGEE. V shed 5 bases and J 2 bases; nucleotides not matched to a gene: 6. The CDR3 nucleotides are TGTGCCAGCAGTGAGGGACAGTTCACTAATGAAAAACTGTTTTTT. Translation gives CASSEGQFTNEKLFF. Supplemented by reference TRBV9 and TRBJ1-4, the full variable domain reads DSGVTQTPKHLITATGQRVTLRCSPRSGDLSVYWYQQSLDQGLQFLIQYYNGEERAKGNILERFSAQQFPDLHSELNLSSLELGDSALYFCASSEGQFTNEKLFFGSGTQLSVL.

The genes are TRBV11-3 and TRBJ2-7, with TRBD1 matching 8 bases. The length of the CDR3 is 14 residues. The germline gives CDR1 SGHNT, CDR2 YENEEA. V lost 5 bases and J lost 2; bases outside the gene matches: 5. In nucleotides, the CDR3 is TGTGCCAGCAGCCCGACAGGGGCCCCCTACGAGCAGTACTTC. Translation: CASSPTGAPYEQYF.

Concerning this clone itself: The same CDR3 is also encoded by other DNA sequences in this sample. The chain recombines TRBV6-5 with TRBJ1-1; D is unclear. This CDR3 is 13 amino acids long. V dropped 5 bases and J dropped 3 bases, with 10 bases sitting between them. Per the germline V gene, CDR1 is MNHEY and CDR2 is SVGAGI. This CDR3 is CASSRGTDTEAFF. The CDR3 DNA reads as TGTGCCAGCAGTCGTGGAACGGACACTGAAGCTTTCTTT.

DNA of the CDR3: TGTGCCAGCAGTGACGGTTGGGACAGCTCCTACAATGAGCAGTTCTTC. Protein sequence: CASSDGWDSSYNEQFF. This chain connects TRBV2 to TRBJ2-1; 7 bases match TRBD1. V lost 3 bases to trimming and J lost 0 bases; unmatched junction nucleotides: 5. This CDR3 region has 16 residues. Germline V gene lookup returns CDR1 SNHLY and CDR2 FYNNEI.

The chain employs TRBV5-6 and TRBJ2-7; D is unresolved. Germline assignment: CDR1 SGHDT and CDR2 YYEEEE. The V and J ends lost 4 bases and 6 bases respectively, with 20 bases between them. The CDR3 loop spans 15 amino acids. In nucleotides, the CDR3 is TGTGCCAGCAGCCCGGGCCCCGGGTACCCCAGCGAGCAGTACGTC. This encodes CASSPGPGYPSEQYV.

The chain uses TRBV11-3 and TRBJ2-1; weak D call: TRBD2 (5 bases). This CDR3 spans 16 amino acids. Germline-derived CDR1 and CDR2 are SGHNT and YENEEA. Trimming shortened V by 7 bases and J by 4 bases, and 20 bases separated the two germline ends. The DNA of the CDR3 is TGTGCCAGCACCCCCGGAGACTTGGCGGGTTACAATGAGCAGTTCTTC. This gives the protein CASTPGDLAGYNEQFF.

The genes are TRBV10-2 and TRBJ1-1; 7 bases line up with TRBD1. Unmatched junction bases numbered 7, after V lost 6 bases and J lost 0 bases. The germline gives CDR1 WSHSY, CDR2 SAAADI. CDR3 length: 15 amino acids. CDR3 DNA: TGCGCCAGCAGAAACCCGGGACAGATGAACACTGAAGCTTTCTTT. It is translated as CASRNPGQMNTEAFF.

The chain uses TRBV6-5 and TRBJ1-3; D is undetermined. V lost 2 bases, J lost 1 base, and 6 bases lay in between. The CDR3 consists of 14 residues. CDR1 is MNHEY, CDR2 SVGAGI, per germline. CDR3 region: CASSYGRSGNTIYF. In nucleotides, the CDR3 is TGTGCCAGCAGTTACGGGAGGTCTGGAAACACCATATATTTT.

V is TRBV30 and J is TRBJ2-6; 7 bases match TRBD1. The CDR3 length is 14 residues. Unmatched junction bases numbered 0, after V lost 2 bases and J lost 2 bases. Looked up from germline, CDR1 is GTSNPN and CDR2 is SVGIG (reference sequence). The CDR3 DNA follows: TGTGCCTGGAGTCAGGGGGCTGGGGCCAACGTCCTGACTTTC. Amino acids: CAWSQGAGANVLTF. Filled out from reference TRBV30 and TRBJ2-6, the complete variable domain reads SQTIHQWPATLVQPVGSPLSLECTVEGTSNPNLYWYRQAAGRGLQLLFYSVGIGQISSEVPQNLSASRPQDRQFILSSKKLLLSDSGFYLCAWSQGAGANVLTFGAGSRLTVL.

The chain has TRBV5-1 and TRBJ1-2; D might be TRBD1 (6 bases). Trimming cost V 0 bases and J 8 bases, with 11 bases left between them. Germline values: CDR1 SGHRS, CDR2 YFSETQ. The CDR3 loop spans 13 amino acids. The CDR3 is CASSLGQGPGYTF. The DNA of the CDR3 is TGCGCCAGCAGCTTGGGTCAGGGGCCGGGCTACACCTTC.

The J gene is TRBJ2-1, the V gene TRBV7-6; D not certain. Germline V gene sequence: CDR1 SGHVS, CDR2 FNYEAQ. This CDR3 has 15 residues. V lost 6 bases to trimming and J lost 0 bases, with 12 bases between them. The CDR3 loop is CASSKQSSSYNEQFF. As DNA, the CDR3 is TGTGCCAGCAGTAAACAGAGTAGCTCCTACAATGAGCAGTTCTTC.

As for this clone: The junction and the germline gene differ at one end; a read error may be behind it. The chain employs TRBV5-1 and TRBJ1-6; no clear D gene. The germline CDR1 and CDR2 sequences are SGHRS and YFSETQ. The CDR3 consists of 14 residues. This CDR3 is CASSWTDNYSPLHF. For the CDR3, the DNA is TGTGCCAGCAGCTGGACCGACAACTACTCACCCCTCCACTTT.

This sequence joins TRBV9 and TRBJ1-3; 7 bases are a match to TRBD1. This CDR3 region has 15 residues. V lost 4 bases and J lost 1; bases outside the gene matches: 5. Germline values: CDR1 SGDLS, CDR2 YYNGEE. CDR3 nucleotide sequence: TGTGCCAGCAGCCGACAGGGCGAATCTGGAAACACCATATATTTT. Residues: CASSRQGESGNTIYF. The full variable domain, with the rest looked up from reference TRBV9 and TRBJ1-3, is DSGVTQTPKHLITATGQRVTLRCSPRSGDLSVYWYQQSLDQGLQFLIQYYNGEERAKGNILERFSAQQFPDLHSELNLSSLELGDSALYFCASSRQGESGNTIYFGEGSWLTVV.

The V call is TRBV5-1, the J call TRBJ2-1; the D gene is possibly TRBD2 (6 bases). The V gene lost 0 bases and the J gene lost 10 bases, with 20 bases spanning the gap. Germline assignment: CDR1 SGHRS and CDR2 YFSETQ. CDR3 length: 16 residues. The CDR3, as DNA: TGCGCCAGCAGCTTGGAAAGCGGGTCCCTACCCGCCGAGCAGTTCTTC. This encodes CASSLESGSLPAEQFF.